This section outlines one TCR beta chain sequence together with its context. This sample was taken from a study of blood T cell repertoires in COVID-19. Study details: The origin of the acute and convalescent COVID-19 samples was the United States, Italy and Spain. Sources were T cells, B-cell-depleted T cells, or PBMCs; the material itself was cDNA or gDNA.

V dropped 6 bases and J dropped 0 bases, with 3 bases sitting between them. Per germline, CDR1 MNHEY and CDR2 SMNVEV (reference sequence). The CDR3 length is 11 residues. Original data processing: Reference gene primer amplification in the assay estimated nucleated cell counts. The method was immunoSEQ multiplex PCR; TCRdb's version includes in-frame clones alone and lacks a portion of them. V and J calls and clone size are those listed in that table; D and trimming were worked out from the DNA. The sample holds 95,000 to 110,000 clones, 89% seen once. The rearrangement joins TRBV27 to TRBJ2-7; the D is unclear. The sample was peripheral blood. The receptor was isolated from a man between 35 and 55 years old with active or convalescent COVID-19. The CDR3 loop reads CASRHSYEQYF. CDR3 DNA: TGTGCCAGCAGACACTCCTACGAGCAGTACTTC.